This TCR beta chain appears in the sequencing data of a study of spatial heterogeneity in lung cancer (dated by TCRdb to about 2019). Looking at the study overall: The donors were 72 patients from the lung TRACERx cohort who had early-stage, untreated non-small cell lung cancer. At surgery, both alpha and beta chains were TCR-sequenced in 200 to 250 tumor regions, fewer than 80 matched nontumor lung samples and 56 PBMC samples. Follow-up PBMC samples were sequenced whenever available, with a median time to follow-up of approximately two years after resection. Nonsynonymous mutation counts, determined by whole-exome sequencing of tumor tissue, were related to TCR repertoire features. Beta-chain transcripts were consistently detected in greater numbers than alpha-chain transcripts, which likely reflects a higher abundance of beta-chain transcripts. TCR alpha and beta repertoires were quantitatively compared across multiple tumor regions, matched nontumor lung and blood in non-small cell lung cancer. In the raw uncorrected reads, each unique combination of TCR and UMI appeared more than ten times on average.

The investigation overall reported the following: Confirming at a functional level the hypothesis that regional TCRs recognize regional mutations was considered to require additional single-cell paired TCR alpha and beta sequencing. Only roughly 15 patients were included in the comparisons of baseline and follow-up blood repertoires. Ubiquitous expanded tumor TCRs were detected in blood more often at tumor resection than at routine follow-up.

Looking up the germline V gene (reference sequence) yields CDR1 MNHEY and CDR2 SMNVEV. The cysteine opens and the phenylalanine closes a CDR3 of 15 amino acids. Only CDR3 DNA remains: 45 bases, in frame from the first base. V is cut back by 8 bases and J by 4 bases, with 11 bases in the junction unmatched. Library creation used 5' RACE. Sequenced on a NextSeq 500. In the TCR library protocol, a unique molecular identifier was attached to each TCR cDNA molecule so that PCR and sequencing errors could be corrected. In the paper's pipeline: TCR identification, UMI-based error correction and CDR3 extraction were all carried out with Decombinator tools. TCRs above a frequency of 2 per 1,000, corresponding to the top 1% of the tumor frequency distribution, were defined as expanded. Renyi diversity was computed with the R vegan package after each repertoire had been subsampled 100 times to 5,000 TCRs. To build CDR3 similarity networks, amino acid triplet string-kernel similarity was used, and CDR3s were connected when their pairwise similarity was above 0.82. TCRdb's own reprocessing of the public reads used fastp at Q25 and MiXCR and kept productive beta chains. CDR3 protein duplicates are merged, each entry listing the most common genes and DNA. Clone size and V and J calls follow TCRdb, not the original study. The sample has fewer than 45,000 distinct CDR3 sequences on record, about 10% of them singletons. The top ten hold 15% to 20% of the sample.

Points on this clonotype: The target of this receptor is not known. The record has no base qualities; no much larger clone is one base away.

Sample time point, as interpreted from the label and publication: blood at routine non-recurrence follow-up after resection. Whole RNA extracted from tumor and nontumor lung tissue, or from cryopreserved PBMC samples, was used for TCR sequencing without cell sorting. Only patients with enough RNA available from two or more tumor regions were chosen for TCR sequencing. The specimen was PBMCs, collected at follow-up. Rearrangement joined TRBV27 to TRBJ1-5, with 7 bases matching TRBD1. The receptor comes from a female donor with early-stage non-small cell lung cancer. The nucleotide sequence is TGTGCCAGCCGACAGGGCACTAACGGGAATCAGCCCCAGCATTTT. Its translation reads: CASRQGTNGNQPQHF.